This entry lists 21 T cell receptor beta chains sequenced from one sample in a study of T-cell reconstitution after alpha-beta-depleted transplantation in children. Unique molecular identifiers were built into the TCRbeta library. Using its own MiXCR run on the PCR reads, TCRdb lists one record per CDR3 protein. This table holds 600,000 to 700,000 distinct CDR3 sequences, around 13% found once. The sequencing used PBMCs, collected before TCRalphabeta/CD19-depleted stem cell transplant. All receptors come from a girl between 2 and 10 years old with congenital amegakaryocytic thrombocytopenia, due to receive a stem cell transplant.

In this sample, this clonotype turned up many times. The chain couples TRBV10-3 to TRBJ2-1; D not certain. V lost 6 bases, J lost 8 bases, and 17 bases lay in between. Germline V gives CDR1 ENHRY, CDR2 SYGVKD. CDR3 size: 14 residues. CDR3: CAISNPLGVHEQFF. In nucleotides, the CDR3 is TGTGCCATCAGCAACCCCTTGGGTGTCCATGAGCAGTTCTTC.

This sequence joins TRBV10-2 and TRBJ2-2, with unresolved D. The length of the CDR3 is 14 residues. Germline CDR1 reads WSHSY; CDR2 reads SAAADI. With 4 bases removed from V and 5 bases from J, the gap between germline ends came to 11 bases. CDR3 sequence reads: CASSVSPPTGELFF. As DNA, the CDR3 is TGCGCCAGCAGTGTTAGCCCTCCGACCGGGGAGCTGTTTTTT.

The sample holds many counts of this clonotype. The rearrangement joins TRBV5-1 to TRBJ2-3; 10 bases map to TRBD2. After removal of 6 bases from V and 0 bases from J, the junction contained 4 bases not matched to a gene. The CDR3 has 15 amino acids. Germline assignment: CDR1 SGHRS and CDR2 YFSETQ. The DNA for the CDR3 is TGCGCCAGCAAACGGACTAGCGGAAGCACAGATACGCAGTATTTT. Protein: CASKRTSGSTDTQYF. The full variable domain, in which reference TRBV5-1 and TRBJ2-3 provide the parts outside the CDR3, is KAGVTQTPRYLIKTRGQQVTLSCSPISGHRSVSWYQQTPGQGLQFLFEYFSETQRNKGNFPGRFSGRQFSNSRSEMNVSTLELGDSALYLCASKRTSGSTDTQYFGPGTRLTVL.

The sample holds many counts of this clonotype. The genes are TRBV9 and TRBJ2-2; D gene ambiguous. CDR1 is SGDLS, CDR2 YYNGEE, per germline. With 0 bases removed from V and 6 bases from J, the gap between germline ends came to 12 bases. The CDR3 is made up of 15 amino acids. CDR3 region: CASSVVSGWPGELFF. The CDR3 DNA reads TGTGCCAGCAGCGTAGTGTCCGGGTGGCCCGGGGAGCTGTTTTTT. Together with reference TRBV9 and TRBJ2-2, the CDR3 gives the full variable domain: DSGVTQTPKHLITATGQRVTLRCSPRSGDLSVYWYQQSLDQGLQFLIQYYNGEERAKGNILERFSAQQFPDLHSELNLSSLELGDSALYFCASSVVSGWPGELFFGEGSRLTVL.

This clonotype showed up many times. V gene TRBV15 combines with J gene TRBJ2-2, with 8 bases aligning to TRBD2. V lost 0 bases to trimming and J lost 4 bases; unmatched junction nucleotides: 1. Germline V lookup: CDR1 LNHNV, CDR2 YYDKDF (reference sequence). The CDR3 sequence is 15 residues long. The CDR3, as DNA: TGTGCCACCAGCAGAGATAGCGGGGCCACCGGGGAGCTGTTTTTT. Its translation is CATSRDSGATGELFF.

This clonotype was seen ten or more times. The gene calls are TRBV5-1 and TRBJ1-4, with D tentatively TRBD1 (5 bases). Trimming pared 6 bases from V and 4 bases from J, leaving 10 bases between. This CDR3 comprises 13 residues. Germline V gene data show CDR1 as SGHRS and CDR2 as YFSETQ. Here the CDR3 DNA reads TGCGCCAGCAAAGGGGAGTATAATGAAAAACTGTTTTTT. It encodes CASKGEYNEKLFF.

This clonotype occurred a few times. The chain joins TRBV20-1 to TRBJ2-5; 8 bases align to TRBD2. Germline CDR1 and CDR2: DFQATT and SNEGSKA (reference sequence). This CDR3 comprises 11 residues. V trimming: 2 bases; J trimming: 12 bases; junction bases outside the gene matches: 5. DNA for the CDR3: TGCAGTGCTAGAACGGGACTAGGGAAGTACTTC. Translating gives CSARTGLGKYF.

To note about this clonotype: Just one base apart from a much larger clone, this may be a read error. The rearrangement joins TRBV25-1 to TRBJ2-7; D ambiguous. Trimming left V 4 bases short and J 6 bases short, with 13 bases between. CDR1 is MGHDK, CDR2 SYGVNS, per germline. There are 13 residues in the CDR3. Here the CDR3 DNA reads TGTGCCAGCAGTGTTCAGCGACGGTCCGAGCAGTACTTC. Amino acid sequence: CASSVQRRSEQYF.

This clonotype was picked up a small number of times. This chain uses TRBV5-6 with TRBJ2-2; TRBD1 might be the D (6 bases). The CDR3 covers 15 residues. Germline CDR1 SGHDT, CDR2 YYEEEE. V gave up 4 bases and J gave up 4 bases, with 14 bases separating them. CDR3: CASSQAGTSTGELFF. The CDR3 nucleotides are TGTGCCAGCAGCCAGGCCGGGACAAGCACCGGGGAGCTGTTTTTT.

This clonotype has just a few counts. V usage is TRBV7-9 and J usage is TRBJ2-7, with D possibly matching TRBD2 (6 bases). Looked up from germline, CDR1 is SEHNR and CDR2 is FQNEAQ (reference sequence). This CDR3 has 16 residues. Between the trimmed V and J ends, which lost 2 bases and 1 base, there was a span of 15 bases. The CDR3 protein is CASSLIISGGSYEQYF. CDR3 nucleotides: TGTGCCAGCAGCTTAATAATTTCTGGAGGGTCCTACGAGCAGTACTTC.

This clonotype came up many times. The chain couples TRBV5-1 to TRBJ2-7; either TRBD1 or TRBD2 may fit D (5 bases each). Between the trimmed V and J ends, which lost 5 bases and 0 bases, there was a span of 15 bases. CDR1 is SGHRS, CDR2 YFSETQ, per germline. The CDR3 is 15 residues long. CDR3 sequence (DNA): TGCGCCAGCAGGAGGGACGTATCCTCCTCCTACGAGCAGTACTTC. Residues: CASRRDVSSSYEQYF.

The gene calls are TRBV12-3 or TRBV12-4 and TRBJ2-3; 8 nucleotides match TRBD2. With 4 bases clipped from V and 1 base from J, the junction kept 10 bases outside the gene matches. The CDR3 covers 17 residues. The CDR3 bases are TGTGCCAGCAGTTGGCAGTGGCGGGAGGTCGGCACAGATACGCAGTATTTT. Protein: CASSWQWREVGTDTQYF.

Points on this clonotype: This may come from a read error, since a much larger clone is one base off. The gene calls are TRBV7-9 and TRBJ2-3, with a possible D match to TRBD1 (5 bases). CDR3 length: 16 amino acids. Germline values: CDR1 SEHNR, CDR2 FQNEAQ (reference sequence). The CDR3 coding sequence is TGTGCCAGCAGTCACAGGACGGGCACGGGCACAGATACGCATTATTTT. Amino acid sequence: CASSHRTGTGTDTHYF.

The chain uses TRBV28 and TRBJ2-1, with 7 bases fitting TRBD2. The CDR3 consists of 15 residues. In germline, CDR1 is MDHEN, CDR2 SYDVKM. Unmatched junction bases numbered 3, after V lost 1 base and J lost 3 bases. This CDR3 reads CASSLFPSGYNEQFF. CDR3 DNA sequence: TGTGCCAGCAGTTTATTCCCTAGCGGCTACAATGAGCAGTTCTTC.

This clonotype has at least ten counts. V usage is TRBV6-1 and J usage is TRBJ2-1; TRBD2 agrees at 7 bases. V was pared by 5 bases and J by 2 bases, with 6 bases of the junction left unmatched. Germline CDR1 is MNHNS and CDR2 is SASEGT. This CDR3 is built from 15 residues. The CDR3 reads CASSQAGLTYNEQFF. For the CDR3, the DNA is TGTGCCAGCAGTCAGGCGGGACTAACCTACAATGAGCAGTTCTTC.

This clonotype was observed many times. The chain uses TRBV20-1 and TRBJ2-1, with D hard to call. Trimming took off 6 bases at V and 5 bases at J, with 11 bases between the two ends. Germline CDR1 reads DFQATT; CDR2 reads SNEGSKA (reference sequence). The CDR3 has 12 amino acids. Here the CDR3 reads CSADKIDNEQFF. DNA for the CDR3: TGCAGTGCAGACAAGATTGACAATGAGCAGTTCTTC.

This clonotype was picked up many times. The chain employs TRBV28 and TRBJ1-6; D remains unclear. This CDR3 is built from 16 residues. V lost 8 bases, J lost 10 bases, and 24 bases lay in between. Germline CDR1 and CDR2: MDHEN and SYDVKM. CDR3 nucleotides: TGTGCCAGCGCGGTAATCACTCGTGAGCTGGGCTCACCCCTCCACTTT. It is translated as CASAVITRELGSPLHF.

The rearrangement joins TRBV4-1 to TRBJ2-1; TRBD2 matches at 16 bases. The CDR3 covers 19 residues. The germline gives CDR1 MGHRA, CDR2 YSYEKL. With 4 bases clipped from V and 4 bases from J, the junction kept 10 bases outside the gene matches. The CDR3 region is CASSLSGLAGGFAYNEQFF. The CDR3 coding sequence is TGCGCCAGCAGCCTCTCGGGACTAGCGGGAGGGTTCGCGTACAATGAGCAGTTCTTC.

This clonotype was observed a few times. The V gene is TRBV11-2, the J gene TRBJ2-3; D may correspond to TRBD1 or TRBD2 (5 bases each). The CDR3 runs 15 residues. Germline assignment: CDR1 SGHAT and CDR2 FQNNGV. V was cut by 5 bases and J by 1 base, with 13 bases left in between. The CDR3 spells CASSPYRDRTDTQYF. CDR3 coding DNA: TGTGCCAGCAGCCCCTATCGGGACCGCACAGATACGCAGTATTTT.

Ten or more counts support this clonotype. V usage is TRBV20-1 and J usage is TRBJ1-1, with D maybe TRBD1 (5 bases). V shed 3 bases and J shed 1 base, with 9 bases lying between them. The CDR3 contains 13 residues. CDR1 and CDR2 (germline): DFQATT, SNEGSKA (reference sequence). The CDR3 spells CSARRQPNTEAFF. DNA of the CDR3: TGCAGTGCTAGGAGACAGCCGAACACTGAAGCTTTCTTT.

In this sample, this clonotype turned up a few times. The CDR3, as DNA: TGCAGCACCAGACAGAGGTGGGATGGTGAGCAGTTCTTC. This translates into CSTRQRWDGEQFF. The chain combines TRBV29-1 with TRBJ2-1; TRBD1 might be the D (5 bases). V dropped 8 bases and J dropped 9 bases, with 20 bases sitting between them. This CDR3 is built from 13 residues. The germline V gene has CDR1 SQVTM and CDR2 ANQGSEA.